This T cell receptor beta chain was sequenced in a study of tumor-infiltrating lymphocytes in primary liver carcinoma. With respect to this clonotype: The antigen is undetermined. The junction differs from germline at one of its ends, possibly a read error.

Unsorted whole blood served as the source of blood RNA, and germline DNA was extracted as well. Patients in the cohort were treatment-naive and living with chronic HBV infection. Looked up from germline, CDR1 is MNHNS and CDR2 is SASEGT. The CDR3 sequence is 12 residues long. A constant-region primer primed TCR beta cDNA synthesis from 500 to 550 ng of total RNA. Nested multiplex PCR, run for three rounds with slightly modified ARM-PCR, yielded TCR beta libraries. Use of TRBV1-TRBV30 forward primers with a C-beta reverse primer characterized the first two PCR rounds, which lasted roughly 11 cycles each. MiXCR was run by TCRdb on the multiplex PCR reads, yielding one entry per CDR3 protein. The table shows a few hundred thousand distinct CDR3 sequences, with roughly 60% occurring only once. Points from the study as a whole: CD4+ and CD8+ repertoires could not be compared in these unsorted bulk samples. Tumors reached a significantly greater top-250-clone fraction than blood did (p = 0.039).

The sample was peripheral blood. The rearrangement joins TRBV6-1 to TRBJ1-2; a possible D gene is TRBD1 (5 bases). The sequence came from a woman aged 25 to 39 with primary liver carcinoma and hepatitis B virus infection. CDR3 in amino acids: CASSTTEIGYTF. As DNA, the CDR3 is TGTGCCAGCAGTACGACAGAAATTGGCTACACTTTC.